This paragraph reports one TCR beta chain. This receptor's antigen is unknown. Qualities for individual bases were not recorded, and no much larger clone is one base off. As encoded in the germline V gene, CDR1 is MRHNA while CDR2 is SNTAGT. The CDR3 runs 14 amino acids, cysteine and phenylalanine included. Only the CDR3 DNA stays, 42 bases, in frame from base 1. The V end loses 5 bases and the J end loses 1 base, and a stretch of 12 bases separates them. Peripheral blood CD8+ and CD4+ T cells from healthy donors, Susac syndrome patients and multiple sclerosis patients were profiled by high-throughput TCR beta sequencing. Susac syndrome patients met recently defined diagnostic criteria for definite or probable disease. Bulk CD8+ and CD4+ T cells were purified by magnetic negative isolation, whereas CD8+ TEMRA cells were enriched by FACS. Blood was collected in EDTA tubes and processed within 24 hours, with PBMCs isolated through density gradient centrifugation. PBMCs destined for TCR sequencing were cryopreserved in liquid nitrogen and later thawed in a 37 °C water bath. The sorted or isolated CD4+, CD8+ and CD8+ TEMRA cells had a purity of 90% or higher.

RNA was extracted using the RNeasy kit, and about 0.5 to 1 ug of the RNA was reverse transcribed with random hexamers. The immunoSEQ multiplex PCR assay, which covers 54 Vbeta and 13 Jbeta segments, was used to amplify TCR beta CDR3 regions. PCR amplification bias was corrected by using a synthetic template baseline for primer optimization and computational correction. In the paper's pipeline: Only productive sequences were kept, with reads annotated to V, D and J genes according to IMGT and analyzed in immunoSEQ Analyzer. To calculate clonality, Shannon entropy was normalized by log2 of the number of productive unique sequences and then subtracted from one. For each patient and control, public and private clones were evaluated within the 100 most prevalent clones. Clones were defined as Susac-specific if absent from the healthy and MS cohorts, from approximately 1,100 published viral clones and from other ImmuneACCESS disease sequences. The raw public reads went through TCRdb reprocessing: fastp at Q25, MiXCR clone calling, in-frame beta chains kept. Entries are consolidated by CDR3 protein sequence, retaining the most common genes and DNA. Here the V and J calls rest on TCRdb's processing, not on the authors' analysis. This sample comprises around 110,000 distinct CDR3 sequences, 85% to 95% of them detected only once. Clones ranked in the top ten supply about 0.3% of the sample.

This record belongs to a study of CD8 T cells in Susac syndrome (dated by TCRdb to between 2018 and 2020). Regarding the study in general: Among the Susac syndrome patients who were sequenced, clinically active disease was present in more than five and clinical remission was observed in fewer than 10. At the time of blood withdrawal, Susac syndrome patients were either therapy-naive, taking corticosteroids (with some also receiving IVIg), or on IVIg alone. Repertoire sequencing was used to test whether CD8+ T cell activation and differentiation in Susac syndrome was antigen driven. The study compared CD8+ T cell repertoire clonality among over 9 healthy donors, roughly 14 Susac syndrome patients and 15 multiple sclerosis patients. Beyond this particular receptor, the publication reports: Clonal expansion was seen in Susac syndrome CD8+ repertoires, peaking in CD8+ TEMRA cells and being greater in clinically active patients than in remitting ones. Around 16 and five Susac-specific public clones were found in the total CD8+ and CD8+ TEMRA repertoires, respectively. The number of individuals in the TCR sequencing and HLA analysis was acknowledged as relatively small.

The material sequenced was CD8+ T cells from PBMCs. Here the chain combines TRBV6-4 and TRBJ2-7; TRBD1 is possibly the D segment (6 matching bases). The clonotype was recovered from a human donor with Susac syndrome. The DNA reads as follows: TGTGCCAGCAGTCCAGGGGTAGGGTCCTACGAGCAGTACTTC. This codes for CASSPGVGSYEQYF.